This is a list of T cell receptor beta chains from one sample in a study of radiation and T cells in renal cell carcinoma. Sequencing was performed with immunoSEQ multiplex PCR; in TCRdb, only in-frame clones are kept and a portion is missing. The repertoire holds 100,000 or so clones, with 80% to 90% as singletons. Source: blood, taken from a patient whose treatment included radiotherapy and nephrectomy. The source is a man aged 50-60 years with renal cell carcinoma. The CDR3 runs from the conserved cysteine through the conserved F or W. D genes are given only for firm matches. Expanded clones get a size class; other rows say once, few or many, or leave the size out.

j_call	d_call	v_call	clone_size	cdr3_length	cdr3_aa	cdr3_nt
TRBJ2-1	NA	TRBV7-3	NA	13	CASSLRGVNEQFF	TGTGCCAGCAGCTTAAGAGGTGTCAATGAGCAGTTCTTC
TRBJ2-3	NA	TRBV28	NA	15	CASSFRDGFTDTQYF	TGTGCCAGCAGTTTTCGGGACGGATTTACAGATACGCAGTATTTT
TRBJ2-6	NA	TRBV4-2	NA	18	CASSQDFKGTRGANVLTF	TGTGCCAGCAGCCAAGATTTTAAGGGGACGAGGGGGGCCAACGTCCTGACTTTC
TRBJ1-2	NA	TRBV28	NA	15	CASSPGGTTNYGYTF	TGTGCCAGCTCGCCTGGTGGCACCACTAACTATGGCTACACCTTC
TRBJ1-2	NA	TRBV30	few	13	CAWSHVQGGGYTF	TGTGCCTGGAGTCACGTTCAGGGAGGTGGCTACACCTTC
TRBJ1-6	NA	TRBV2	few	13	CASSADGPLLLHF	TGTGCCAGCAGTGCTGACGGCCCTTTGCTCCTCCACTTT
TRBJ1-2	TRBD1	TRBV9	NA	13	CASTLGQGSGYTF	TGTGCCAGCACCCTGGGACAGGGATCTGGCTACACCTTC
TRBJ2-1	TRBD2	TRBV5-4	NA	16	CASSLRLAGGPDEQFF	TGTGCCAGCAGCTTGAGACTAGCGGGGGGGCCGGATGAGCAGTTCTTC
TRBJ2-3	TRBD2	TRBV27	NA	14	CASCSGSWTDTQYF	TGTGCCTCCTGTAGCGGGAGTTGGACAGATACGCAGTATTTT
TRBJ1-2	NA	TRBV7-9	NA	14	CASSFDSLAGGYTF	TGTGCCAGCAGCTTTGACAGCCTTGCAGGAGGCTACACCTTC
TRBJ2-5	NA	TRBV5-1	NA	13	CASSLGQGETQYF	TGCGCCAGCAGCTTGGGTCAGGGGGAGACCCAGTACTTC
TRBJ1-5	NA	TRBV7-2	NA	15	CASSPDGLPGQPQHF	TGTGCCAGCAGCCCAGACGGACTTCCGGGTCAGCCCCAGCATTTT
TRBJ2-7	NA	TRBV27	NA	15	CASSYNPGGPYEQYF	TGTGCCAGCAGTTACAACCCCGGGGGTCCCTACGAGCAGTACTTC
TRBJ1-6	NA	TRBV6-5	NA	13	CASKRDYNSPLHF	TGTGCCAGCAAAAGGGACTATAATTCACCCCTCCACTTT
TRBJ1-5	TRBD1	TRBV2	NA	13	CASSDRGIQPQHF	TGTGCCAGCAGTGACAGGGGGATTCAGCCCCAGCATTTT
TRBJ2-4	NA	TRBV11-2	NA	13	CASTNYQRNIQYF	TGTGCCAGCACTAACTACCAAAGAAACATTCAGTACTTC
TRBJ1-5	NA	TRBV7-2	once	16	CASSFGTPASNQPQHF	TGTGCCAGCAGCTTTGGAACTCCGGCGAGCAATCAGCCCCAGCATTTT
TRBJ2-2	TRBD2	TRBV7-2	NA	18	CASSLGLAGGSNTGELFF	TGTGCCAGCAGCTTAGGACTAGCGGGGGGATCAAACACCGGGGAGCTGTTTTTT
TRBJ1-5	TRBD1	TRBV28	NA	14	CASSLFQGGQPQHF	TGTGCCAGCAGTTTATTCCAGGGGGGTCAGCCCCAGCATTTT
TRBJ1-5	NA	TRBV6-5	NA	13	CASSYDGHQPQHF	TGTGCCAGCAGTTATGATGGCCATCAGCCCCAGCATTTT
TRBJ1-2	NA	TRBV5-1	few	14	CASSGGESNYGYTF	TGCGCCAGCAGCGGGGGTGAATCTAACTATGGCTACACCTTC
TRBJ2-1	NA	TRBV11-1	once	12	CASTAAYNEQFF	TGTGCCAGCACAGCGGCCTACAATGAGCAGTTCTTC
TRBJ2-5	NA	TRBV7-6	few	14	CASSLSNTGEDQYF	TGTGCCAGCAGCTTGTCAAATACAGGGGAGGACCAGTACTTC
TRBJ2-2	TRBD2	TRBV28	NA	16	CASLPSSSGRVGELFF	TGTGCCAGCCTCCCTAGCTCTAGCGGGAGGGTCGGGGAGCTGTTTTTT
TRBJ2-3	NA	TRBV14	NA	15	CASSQVPDRPDTQYF	TGTGCCAGCAGCCAAGTCCCTGACAGACCAGATACGCAGTATTTT